This T cell receptor (beta chain) was recovered during a study of shared clonotypes between healthy human individuals. TCRdb's table, derived via immunoSEQ multiplex PCR, lists solely in-frame clones and lacks some. The sample shows about 1.1 million clones, 70% to 80% of them seen only once. With 5 bases clipped from V and 4 bases from J, the junction kept 6 bases outside the gene matches. Germline V gene sequence: CDR1 SNHLY, CDR2 FYNNEI. The CDR3 sequence is 15 residues long. V usage is TRBV2 and J usage is TRBJ1-4; 8 positions agree with TRBD1. The sample comprised memory CD4+ T cells from PBMCs. Noted subset: CD45RA-negative fraction. The sequence was obtained from a man between 18 and 29 years old in good health. Some clones in this sample may be carry-over from other donors' samples. The CDR3 bases are TGTGCCAGCAGTACGACAGGGGCCGGTAATGAAAAACTGTTTTTT. Translating it yields CASSTTGAGNEKLFF.